This T cell receptor beta chain was recorded in a study of beta chain features in type 1 diabetes. Of the isolated RNA, all was reverse transcribed, and so the sequenced material was expressed TCRB transcripts. Repertoires were generated with immunoSEQ multiplex PCR, while TCRdb's copy carries only in-frame clones and drops some. The table shows about 340,000 clones, with 13% occurring only once. Sorting produced populations that all topped 98% purity. Study-wide results and caveats: Significant though moderate, a shortening of TCRB CDR3s appeared in all four CD4+ subsets of Type 1 diabetes patients. Fewer insertions but more deletions were seen at VDJ junctions in type 1 diabetes patients.

This CDR3 comprises 15 residues. The germline gives CDR1 SGHNT, CDR2 YYREEE (reference sequence). The V gene end was trimmed by 0 bases and the J gene end by 4 bases; junction bases not matched to a gene: 4. This clone was recorded a few times. The antigen remains undetermined. The chain carries TRBV5-4 and TRBJ2-1, with 7 bases fitting TRBD1. The source is a woman younger than 30 with type 1 diabetes. The sequenced material came from naive CD4+ T cells from blood. The CDR3 nucleotides are TGTGCCAGCAGCTTGGGGGGGACAGTTTACAATGAGCAGTTCTTC. The encoded protein is CASSLGGTVYNEQFF. The full variable domain, in which reference TRBV5-4 and TRBJ2-1 provide the parts outside the CDR3, is ETGVTQSPTHLIKTRGQQVTLRCSSQSGHNTVSWYQQALGQGPQFIFQYYREEENGRGNFPPRFSGLQFPNYSSELNVNALELDDSALYLCASSLGGTVYNEQFFGPGTRLTVL.